Listed below are T cell receptor beta chains from one sample, sequenced in a study of cytomegalovirus exposure and HLA in healthy donors. The repertoire was sequenced with immunoSEQ multiplex PCR; TCRdb's copy has only in-frame clones and lacks some. The sample yields about 200,000 clones, of which the top ten take up 6.5%. The sample was PBMCs. The receptors were gathered from a man aged 30-40 years in good health and CMV-seronegative. Each CDR3 is given with its conserved first and last residue.

v_call cdr3_aa
TRBV27 CASSSTGIHQPQHF
TRBV6-5 CATRQGASTDTQYF
TRBV6-1 CASSRDRVTGNTIYF
TRBV6-5 CASSPRQGVPYEQYF
TRBV7-9 CASSLGGTNTEAFF
TRBV2 CASSVEGSNYEQYF
TRBV5-4 CASSFRGLREKLFF
TRBV29-1 CSVAQGGYNEKLFF
TRBV2 CASSAGQGGDYGYTF
TRBV7-2 CASSSRQGNYNEQFF
TRBV25-1 CASSEYQVLNEKLFF
TRBV7-7 CASSSVGGSSNEQFF
TRBV7-2 CASSPGTQENGYTF
TRBV2 CATQTGGGTDTQYF
TRBV7-9 CASSFPQGTKGAEAFF
TRBV5-1 CASSLMRGGLETQYF
TRBV29-1 CSVMELAHNEQFF
TRBV28 CASSSHSYNEQFF
TRBV7-3 CASSVSGAGGELFF
TRBV29-1 CSVTSGTVGYNEQFF
TRBV29-1 CSVEQGAGEQYF
TRBV5-1 CASSSAGGPKIKLYNEQFF
TRBV28 CASSSYTDTQYF
TRBV6-6 CASSTGWDNSPLHF
TRBV30 CAWVDRGVTEAFF
TRBV4-2 CASSQDPGLAGGGGTDTQYF
TRBV29-1 CSQRELLGNEQFF
TRBV7-2 CASSLGHSGNTIYF
TRBV18 CASSQRGTNNEKLFF
TRBV2 CAGRQGLTEAFF
TRBV18 CASSPQDMNTEAFF